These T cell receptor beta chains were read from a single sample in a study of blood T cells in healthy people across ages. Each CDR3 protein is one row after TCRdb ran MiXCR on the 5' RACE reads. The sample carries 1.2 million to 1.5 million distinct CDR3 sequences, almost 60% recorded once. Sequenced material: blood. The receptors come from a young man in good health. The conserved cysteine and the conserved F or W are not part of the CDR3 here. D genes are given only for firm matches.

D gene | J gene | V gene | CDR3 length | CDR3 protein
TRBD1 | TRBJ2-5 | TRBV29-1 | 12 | SAGTGTGVGEQY
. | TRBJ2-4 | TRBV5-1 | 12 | ASSPREAKNIQY
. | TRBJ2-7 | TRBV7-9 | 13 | ASSSAGLQWDEQY
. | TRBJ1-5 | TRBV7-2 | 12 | ASSPDRINQPQH
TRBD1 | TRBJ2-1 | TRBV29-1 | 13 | SVAKYRGPYNEQF
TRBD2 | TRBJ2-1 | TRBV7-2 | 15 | ASSFYPGGRGENEQF
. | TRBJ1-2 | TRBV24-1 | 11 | ATSDLFPYGYT
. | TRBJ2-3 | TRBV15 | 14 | ATSPLGGSRSDTQY
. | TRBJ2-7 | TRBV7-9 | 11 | ASSARDNYEQY
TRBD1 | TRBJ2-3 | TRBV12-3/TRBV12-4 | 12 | ASSLFRGQDTQY
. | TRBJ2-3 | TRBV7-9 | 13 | ASSLEALAQDTQY
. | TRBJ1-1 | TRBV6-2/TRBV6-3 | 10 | ASSYSTGEAF
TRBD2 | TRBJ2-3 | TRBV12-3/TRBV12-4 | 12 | ASSPGLVPDTQY
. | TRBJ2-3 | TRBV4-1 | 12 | ASSQEGSTDTQY
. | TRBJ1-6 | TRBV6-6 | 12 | ASSYSLVDSPLH
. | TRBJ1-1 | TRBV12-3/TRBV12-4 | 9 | ASSSEYEAF
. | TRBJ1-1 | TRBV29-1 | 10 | SGQVLNTEAF
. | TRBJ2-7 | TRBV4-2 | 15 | ASSQIGSGTSSYEQY
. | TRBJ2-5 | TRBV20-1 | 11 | SGRAFYQETQY
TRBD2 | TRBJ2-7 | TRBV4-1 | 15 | ASSQVITGLVSYEQY
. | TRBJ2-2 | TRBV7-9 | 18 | ASSLTIQGRSRPNTGELF
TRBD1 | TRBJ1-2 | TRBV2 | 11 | ASSEWGQGGYT
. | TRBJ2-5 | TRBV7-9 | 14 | ASSSLATVDKETQY
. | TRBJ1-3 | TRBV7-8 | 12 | ASSQTEAGNTIY
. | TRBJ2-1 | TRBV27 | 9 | ASEQGNEQF
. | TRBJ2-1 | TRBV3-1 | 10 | ASSFWDHGEF
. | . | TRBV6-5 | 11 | ASSQGGEHEQY
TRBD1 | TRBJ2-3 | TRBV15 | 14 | ATSRATGEEGDTQY
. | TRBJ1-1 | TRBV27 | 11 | ASSLSTGSIAF
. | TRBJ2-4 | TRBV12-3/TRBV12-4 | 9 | ASSLANIQY
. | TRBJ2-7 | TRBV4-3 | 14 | ASSQGAGISAYEQY
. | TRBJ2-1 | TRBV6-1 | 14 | ASKRVLSYSYNEQF
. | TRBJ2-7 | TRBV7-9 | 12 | ASSKGIRSYEQY
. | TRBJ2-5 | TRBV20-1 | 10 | SARELVETQY
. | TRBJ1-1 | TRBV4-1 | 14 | ASSQELRQKNTEAF
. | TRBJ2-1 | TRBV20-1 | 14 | SASNRAASSYNEQF
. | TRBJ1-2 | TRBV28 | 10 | ASRDPNYGYT
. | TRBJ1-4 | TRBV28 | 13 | ASRPLTGFNEKLF
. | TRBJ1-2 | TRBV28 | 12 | ASSDNAQGFGYT
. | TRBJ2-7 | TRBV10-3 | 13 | AISESPRADYEQY
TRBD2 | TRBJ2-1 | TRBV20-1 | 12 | SAHEREGYIGQF
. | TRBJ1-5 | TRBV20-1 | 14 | SARDIERNSNQPQH
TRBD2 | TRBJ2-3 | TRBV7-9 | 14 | ASRETTSGGTDTQY
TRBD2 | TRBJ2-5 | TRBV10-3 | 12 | AIRLLAGQETQY
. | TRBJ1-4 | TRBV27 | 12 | ASSLKISAEKLF
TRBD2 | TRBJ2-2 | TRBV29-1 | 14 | SVEASSGRNTGELF
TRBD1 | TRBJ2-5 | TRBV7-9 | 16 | ASSPFPDRGYSGETQY